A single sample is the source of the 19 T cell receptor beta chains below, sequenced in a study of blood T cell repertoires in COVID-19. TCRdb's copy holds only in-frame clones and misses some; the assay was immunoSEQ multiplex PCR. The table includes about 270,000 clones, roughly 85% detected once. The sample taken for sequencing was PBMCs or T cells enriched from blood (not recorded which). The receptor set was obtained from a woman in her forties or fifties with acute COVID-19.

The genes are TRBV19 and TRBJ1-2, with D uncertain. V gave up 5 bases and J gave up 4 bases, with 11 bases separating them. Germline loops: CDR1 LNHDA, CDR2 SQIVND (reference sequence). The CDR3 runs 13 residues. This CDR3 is CASSRAAPYGYTF. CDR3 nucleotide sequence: TGTGCCAGTAGTCGCGCGGCACCCTATGGCTACACCTTC.

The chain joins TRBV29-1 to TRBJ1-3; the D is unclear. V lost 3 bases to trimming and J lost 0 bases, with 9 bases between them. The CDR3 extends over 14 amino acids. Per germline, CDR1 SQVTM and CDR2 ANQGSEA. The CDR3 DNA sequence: TGCAGCGTTGATCCGGCGGCCTCTGGAAACACCATATATTTT. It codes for CSVDPAASGNTIYF.

The CDR3 nucleotides are TGTGCCAGCAGCTCACCGACGGACATGAACACTGAAGCTTTCTTT. Protein: CASSSPTDMNTEAFF. This chain connects TRBV7-9 to TRBJ1-1, with D perhaps matching TRBD1 (5 bases). The V end was cut by 4 bases, the J end by 0 bases, with 12 bases between. Germline CDR1 is SEHNR and CDR2 is FQNEAQ (reference sequence). The CDR3 loop spans 15 amino acids.

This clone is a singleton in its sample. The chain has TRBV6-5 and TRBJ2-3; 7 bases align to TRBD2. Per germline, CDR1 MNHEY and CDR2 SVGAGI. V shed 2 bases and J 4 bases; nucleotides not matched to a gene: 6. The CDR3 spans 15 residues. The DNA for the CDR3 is TGTGCCAGCAGTTACGGGGGAGGGGACCCAGATACGCAGTATTTT. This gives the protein CASSYGGGDPDTQYF.

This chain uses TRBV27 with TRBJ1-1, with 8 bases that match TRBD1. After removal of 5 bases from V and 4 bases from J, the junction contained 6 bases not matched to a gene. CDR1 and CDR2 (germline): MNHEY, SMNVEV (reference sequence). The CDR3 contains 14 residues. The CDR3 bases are TGTGCCAGCAGTGCCGGACAGGGTGGCACTGAAGCTTTCTTT. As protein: CASSAGQGGTEAFF.

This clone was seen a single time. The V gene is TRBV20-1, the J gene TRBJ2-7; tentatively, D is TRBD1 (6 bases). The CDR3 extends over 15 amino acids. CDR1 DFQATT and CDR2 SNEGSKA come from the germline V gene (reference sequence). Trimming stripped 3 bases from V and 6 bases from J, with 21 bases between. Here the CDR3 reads CSASRTTGTGGEQYF. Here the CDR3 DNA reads TGCAGTGCTAGTCGGACGACAGGAACTGGGGGCGAGCAGTACTTC.

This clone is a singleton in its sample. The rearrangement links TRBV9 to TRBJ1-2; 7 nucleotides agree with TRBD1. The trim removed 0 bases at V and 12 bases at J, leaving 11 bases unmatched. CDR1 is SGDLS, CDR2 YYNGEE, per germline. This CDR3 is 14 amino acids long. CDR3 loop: CASSVEPDRKIHTF. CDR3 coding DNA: TGTGCCAGCAGCGTAGAGCCGGACAGGAAGATTCACACCTTC.

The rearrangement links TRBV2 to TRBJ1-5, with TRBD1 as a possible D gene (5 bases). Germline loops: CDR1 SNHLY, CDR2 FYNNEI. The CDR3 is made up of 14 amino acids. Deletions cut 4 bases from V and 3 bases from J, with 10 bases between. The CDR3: CASSADSHNQPQHF. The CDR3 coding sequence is TGTGCCAGCAGTGCTGACAGTCACAATCAGCCCCAGCATTTT.

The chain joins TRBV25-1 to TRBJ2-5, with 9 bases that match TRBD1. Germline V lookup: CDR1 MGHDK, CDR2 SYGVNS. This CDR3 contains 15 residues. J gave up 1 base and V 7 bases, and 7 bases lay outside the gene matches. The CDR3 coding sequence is TGTGCCAGCAATCTTAAGACAGGGGGCCAAGAGACCCAGTACTTC. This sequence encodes CASNLKTGGQETQYF.

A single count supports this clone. The CDR3 sequence: CASSDGSGGREKLFF. CDR3 DNA sequence: TGTGCCAGCAGTGACGGGTCCGGGGGGCGTGAAAAACTGTTTTTT. The chain carries TRBV6-1 and TRBJ1-4; tentative D call: TRBD1 (6 bases). CDR3 length: 15 residues. V dropped 3 bases and J dropped 7 bases, with 15 bases sitting between them. Germline V gene data show CDR1 as MNHNS and CDR2 as SASEGT.

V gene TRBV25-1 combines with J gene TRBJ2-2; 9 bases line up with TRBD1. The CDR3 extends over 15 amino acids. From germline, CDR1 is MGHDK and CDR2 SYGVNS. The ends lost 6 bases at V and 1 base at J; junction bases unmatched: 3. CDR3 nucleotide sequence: TGTGCCAGCAGCCCGACAGGGGGGAACACCGGGGAGCTGTTTTTT. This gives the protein CASSPTGGNTGELFF.

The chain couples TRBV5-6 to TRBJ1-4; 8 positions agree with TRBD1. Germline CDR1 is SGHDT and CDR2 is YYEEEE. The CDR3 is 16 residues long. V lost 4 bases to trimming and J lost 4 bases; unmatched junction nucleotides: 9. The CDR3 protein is CASSMEGQGVNEKLFF. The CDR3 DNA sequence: TGTGCCAGCAGCATGGAAGGACAGGGCGTTAATGAAAAACTGTTTTTT.

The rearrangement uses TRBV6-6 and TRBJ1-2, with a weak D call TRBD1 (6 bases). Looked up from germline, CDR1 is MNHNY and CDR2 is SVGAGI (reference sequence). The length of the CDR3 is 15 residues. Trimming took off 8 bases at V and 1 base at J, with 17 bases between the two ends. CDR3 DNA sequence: TGTGCCAGCCAGTTGGGAGGGACAAATAACTATGGCTACACCTTC. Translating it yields CASQLGGTNNYGYTF.

For the CDR3, the DNA is TGTGCCAGTAGTACCCCCGGGACAGGGGGCCTAACGACCCAGTACTTC. Protein: CASSTPGTGGLTTQYF. This sequence joins TRBV19 and TRBJ2-5; TRBD1 aligns across 12 bases. There are 16 residues in the CDR3. J lost 7 bases, V lost 4 bases, and 10 bases had no gene match. The germline gives CDR1 LNHDA, CDR2 SQIVND (reference sequence).

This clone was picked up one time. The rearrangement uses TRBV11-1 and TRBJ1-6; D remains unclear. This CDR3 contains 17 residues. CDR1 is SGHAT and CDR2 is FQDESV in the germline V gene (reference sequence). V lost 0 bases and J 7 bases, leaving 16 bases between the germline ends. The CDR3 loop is CASSLAPIRGGNSPLHF. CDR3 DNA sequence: TGTGCCAGCAGCTTAGCGCCCATCCGAGGCGGGAATTCACCCCTCCACTTT. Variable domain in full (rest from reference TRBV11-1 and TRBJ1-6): EAEVAQSPRYKITEKSQAVAFWCDPISGHATLYWYRQILGQGPELLVQFQDESVVDDSQLPKDRFSAERLKGVDSTLKIQPAELGDSAMYLCASSLAPIRGGNSPLHFGNGTRLTVT.

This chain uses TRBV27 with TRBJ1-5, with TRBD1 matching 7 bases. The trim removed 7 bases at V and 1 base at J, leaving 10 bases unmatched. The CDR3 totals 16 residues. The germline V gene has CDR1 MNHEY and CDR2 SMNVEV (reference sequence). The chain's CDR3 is CASTAVGTASNQPQHF. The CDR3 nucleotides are TGTGCCAGCACCGCGGTCGGGACAGCCAGCAATCAGCCCCAGCATTTT.

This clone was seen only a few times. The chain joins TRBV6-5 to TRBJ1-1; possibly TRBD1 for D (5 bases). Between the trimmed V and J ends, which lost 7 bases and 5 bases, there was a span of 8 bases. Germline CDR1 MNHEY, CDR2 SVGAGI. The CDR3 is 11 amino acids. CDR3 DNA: TGTGCCAGCATGGGGCTAACTGAAGCTTTCTTT. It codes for CASMGLTEAFF.

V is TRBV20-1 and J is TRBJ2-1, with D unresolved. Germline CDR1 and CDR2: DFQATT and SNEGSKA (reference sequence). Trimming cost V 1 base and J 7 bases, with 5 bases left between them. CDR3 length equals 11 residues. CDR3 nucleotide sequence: TGCAGTGCTAGAGCGGAGAATGAGCAGTTCTTC. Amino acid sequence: CSARAENEQFF.

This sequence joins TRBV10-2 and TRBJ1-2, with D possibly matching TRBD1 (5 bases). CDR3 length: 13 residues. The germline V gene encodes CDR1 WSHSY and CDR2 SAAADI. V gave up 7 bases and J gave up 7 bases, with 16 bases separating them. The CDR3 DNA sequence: TGCGCCAGCACCCCGACAGACTGGAGTGGCTACACCTTC. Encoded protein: CASTPTDWSGYTF.